These 9 T cell receptor beta chains came from one sample sequenced in a study of response to subunit inactivated influenza vaccine. Each CDR3 protein is one row after TCRdb ran MiXCR on the RT-PCR reads. The table records roughly 540,000 distinct CDR3 sequences, around 25% of them present only once. These data were also filed under a second study, of T cells expressing NK-cell markers. From that study: TCR beta cDNA was made by 5'RACE template switching with UMIs.

Here the sequenced sample was CD4+ T cells sorted from PBMCs, taken 11 to 12 days after vaccination. The receptors stem from a man aged 45-65 years who received an inactivated influenza vaccine.

This chain joins TRBV9 and TRBJ2-2, with D possibly being TRBD2 (6 bases). Per the germline V gene, CDR1 is SGDLS and CDR2 is YYNGEE. The CDR3 spans 15 residues. Trimming removed 4 bases at V and 5 bases at J, with 15 bases between. The CDR3 bases are TGTGCCAGCAGCCCCGGGACTCATAGTACCGGGGAGCTGTTTTTT. It translates to CASSPGTHSTGELFF.

This clonotype showed up just a few times. The chain recombines TRBV11-2 with TRBJ2-1; no definite D call. With 2 bases removed from V and 5 bases from J, the gap between germline ends came to 10 bases. This CDR3 comprises 14 residues. Germline V gene lookup returns CDR1 SGHAT and CDR2 FQNNGV. CDR3 sequence: CASSLQETNNEQFF. The CDR3, as DNA: TGTGCCAGCAGCTTACAGGAGACGAACAATGAGCAGTTCTTC.

This clonotype was observed a handful of times. The rearrangement uses TRBV10-3 and TRBJ2-1; 7 bases agree with TRBD1. The germline V gene has CDR1 ENHRY and CDR2 SYGVKD. Losses at the gene ends were 4 bases for V and 8 bases for J; bases not matched to a gene: 2. There are 12 residues in the CDR3. The CDR3 nucleotides read TGTGCCATCAGTGGACAGGGTGATGAGCAGTTCTTC. Protein product: CAISGQGDEQFF.

This chain uses TRBV28 with TRBJ1-5; no definite D call. CDR1 is MDHEN and CDR2 is SYDVKM in the germline V gene. CDR3 size: 13 residues. V dropped 6 bases and J dropped 3 bases, with 9 bases sitting between them. CDR3 DNA: TGTGCCAGCAGGTTGCAGATCAATCAGCCCCAGCATTTT. Its translation is CASRLQINQPQHF.

The V and J genes are TRBV28 and TRBJ2-6; D is perhaps TRBD2 (5 bases). Germline loops: CDR1 MDHEN, CDR2 SYDVKM. The V and J ends lost 2 bases and 4 bases respectively, with 12 bases between them. The CDR3 totals 16 residues. CDR3 sequence reads: CASSLGWTGGANVLTF. In DNA form, the CDR3 reads TGTGCCAGCAGTTTAGGCTGGACGGGGGGGGCCAACGTCCTGACTTTC.

V usage is TRBV20-1 and J usage is TRBJ1-1; D may be TRBD1 (5 bases). Looked up from germline, CDR1 is DFQATT and CDR2 is SNEGSKA (reference sequence). The CDR3 length is 15 residues. V dropped 0 bases and J dropped 4 bases, with 15 bases sitting between them. The CDR3 is CSARDNYGGTTEAFF. CDR3 DNA sequence: TGCAGTGCTAGAGATAACTACGGGGGGACCACTGAAGCTTTCTTT.

J is TRBJ2-7 and V is TRBV5-1; 9 nucleotides line up with TRBD1. The length of the CDR3 is 15 residues. V lost 2 bases to trimming and J lost 5 bases; unmatched junction nucleotides: 8. Germline V gene data show CDR1 as SGHRS and CDR2 as YFSETQ. CDR3: CASSLGNRGRDEQYF. DNA of the CDR3: TGCGCCAGCAGCTTAGGTAACAGGGGGCGGGACGAGCAGTACTTC.

J is TRBJ1-5 and V is TRBV6-2 or TRBV6-3; the match to TRBD1 covers 7 bases. Trimming cost V 6 bases and J 3 bases; bases outside gene matches: 8. This CDR3 has 15 amino acids. Germline V CDR1 and CDR2: MNHEY, SVGEGT. DNA for the CDR3: TGTGCCAGCAGCCAGGGGGGTAGTTTCAATCAGCCCCAGCATTTT. Translated, it gives CASSQGGSFNQPQHF.

V gene TRBV10-3 combines with J gene TRBJ2-7, with no clear D. The V and J ends lost 10 bases and 0 bases respectively, with 10 bases between them. The CDR3 has 12 residues. Germline CDR1 reads ENHRY; CDR2 reads SYGVKD. CDR3 in amino acids: CATRPSSYEQYF. CDR3 nucleotide sequence: TGTGCCACCCGTCCTAGCTCCTACGAGCAGTACTTC.